This T cell receptor beta chain is drawn from a study of T-cell memory formation after mild COVID-19. Study-level points and caveats: Certain responding clones were present in pre-infection memory, suggesting participation of cross-reactive memory.

The CDR3 consists of 16 residues. V dropped 1 base and J dropped 7 bases, with 19 bases sitting between them. The V gene's germline CDR1 is MGHRA and CDR2 YSYEKL. In TCRdb, the 5' RACE reads were re-called with MiXCR into one record per CDR3 protein. This table holds around 340,000 distinct CDR3 sequences, around 15% found once. Comments on this clonotype: The antigen is unknown.

The chain carries TRBV4-1 and TRBJ1-1, with D perhaps TRBD1 (6 bases). This sequence was found in a man aged 18-30 years who had mild COVID-19 (a few samples of this study predate the infection). Cell type and time point are not known. The sample taken for sequencing was PBMCs or a T cell subset sorted from them (not recorded which). In DNA, the CDR3 is TGCGCCAGCAGCCAAGGGGGGCTAAGACGATTTGGTGAAGCTTTCTTT. This encodes CASSQGGLRRFGEAFF.